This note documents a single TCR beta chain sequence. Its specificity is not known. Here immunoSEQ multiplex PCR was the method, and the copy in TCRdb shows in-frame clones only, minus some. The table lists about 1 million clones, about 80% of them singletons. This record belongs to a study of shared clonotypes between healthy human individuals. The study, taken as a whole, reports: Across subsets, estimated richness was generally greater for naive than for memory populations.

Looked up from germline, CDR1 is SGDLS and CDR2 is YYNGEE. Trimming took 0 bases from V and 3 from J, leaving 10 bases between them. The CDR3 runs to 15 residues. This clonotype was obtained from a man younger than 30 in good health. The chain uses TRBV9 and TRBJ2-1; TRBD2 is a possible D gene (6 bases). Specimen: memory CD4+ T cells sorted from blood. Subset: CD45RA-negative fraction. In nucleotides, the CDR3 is TGTGCCAGCAGCGTAGCGGAGGGCCTCTACAATGAGCAGTTCTTC. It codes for CASSVAEGLYNEQFF.